The text below deals with one T cell receptor beta chain. The authors split each subset's genomic DNA evenly across several immunoSEQ plates. The data were produced by immunoSEQ multiplex PCR, yet TCRdb's version contains in-frame clones alone and is incomplete. Here the sample spans about 480,000 clones, more than 65% being singletons. This sample is part of a study of shared clonotypes between healthy human individuals. Germline CDR1 reads ENHRY; CDR2 reads SYGVKD. The CDR3 is 19 amino acids. V lost 6 bases to trimming and J lost 1 base; unmatched junction nucleotides: 17. The rearrangement uses TRBV10-3 and TRBJ2-3; TRBD2 matches 9 bases. The TCR was taken from a woman in her thirties or forties in good health. Some clones in this sample may be carry-over from other donors' samples. The sample taken for sequencing was PBMCs. CDR3 nucleotide sequence: TGTGCCATCAGGGGGCCCGGCGTGGGCGGGAGGGCCGGCACAGATACGCAGTATTTT. Translating it yields CAIRGPGVGGRAGTDTQYF.